This T cell receptor beta chain was retrieved from a study of T-cell memory formation after mild COVID-19. Study-level background: Most TCR clusters belonged to a single donor.

From 5'RACE with constant-segment primers came TCR alpha and TCR beta cDNA libraries that carried sample barcodes and UMIs. One entry per CDR3 protein results from TCRdb running MiXCR on the 5' RACE reads. The data hold 400,000 to 500,000 distinct CDR3 sequences, with 20% observed a single time. The study, taken as a whole, reports: Later expanders leaned CD4+, whereas clones that contracted between day 15 and 85 were balanced CD4/CD8. Clones from the second wave (peaking day 37) had unconfirmed SARS-CoV-2 specificity.

The CDR3 covers 16 residues. CDR1 and CDR2 (germline): LGHNT, FRNRAP. V was pared by 0 bases and J by 7 bases, with 18 bases between. About this clonotype itself: What it binds is not known.

What was sequenced was PBMCs or a T cell subset sorted from them (not recorded which). This TCR derives from an adult woman who had mild COVID-19 (a few samples of this study predate the infection). Cell type and time point are not known. The chain joins TRBV12-5 to TRBJ1-2; D possibly corresponds to TRBD1 (5 bases). CDR3: CASGLVAGTWLRGYTF. The CDR3 DNA follows: TGTGCTAGTGGTTTGGTAGCCGGGACGTGGCTGCGTGGCTACACCTTC.